The clone carrying this T cell receptor (beta chain) showed up many times. The antigen is unknown. This entry comes from a study of human T cells and chemical hapten exposure. Points from the study as a whole: The count of PT1 expanded TCRs correlated positively with patch test score. Those TCRs sitting above 1 in 1000 frequency stayed the same with DPC sensitization.

The CDR3 is 16 amino acids. Germline V gene sequence: CDR1 SGHRS, CDR2 YFSETQ. V was shortened by 1 base and J by 0 bases, with 11 bases between the two germline ends. Time point given: patch test 3, about 24 weeks after DPC sensitization. Treatment denoted: therapeutic diphenylcyclopropenone sensitization with weekly scalp DPC. TCRdb analysed the RACE reads with MiXCR anew, one entry per CDR3 protein. This sample yields about 92,000 distinct CDR3 sequences, of which roughly a tenth are seen a single time; approximately 1.1% belongs to the top ten. The sequences come from whole blood, collected in connection with sensitization to the hapten diphenylcyclopropenone (DPC). This receptor was identified in a woman in her 30s with alopecia areata. Some clones in this sample may be carry-over from other donors' samples. V and J are TRBV5-1 and TRBJ2-1; D is uncertain. DNA of the CDR3: TGCGCCAGCAGCTTGTTCGCCACGAGCTCCTACAATGAGCAGTTCTTC. This gives the protein CASSLFATSSYNEQFF.